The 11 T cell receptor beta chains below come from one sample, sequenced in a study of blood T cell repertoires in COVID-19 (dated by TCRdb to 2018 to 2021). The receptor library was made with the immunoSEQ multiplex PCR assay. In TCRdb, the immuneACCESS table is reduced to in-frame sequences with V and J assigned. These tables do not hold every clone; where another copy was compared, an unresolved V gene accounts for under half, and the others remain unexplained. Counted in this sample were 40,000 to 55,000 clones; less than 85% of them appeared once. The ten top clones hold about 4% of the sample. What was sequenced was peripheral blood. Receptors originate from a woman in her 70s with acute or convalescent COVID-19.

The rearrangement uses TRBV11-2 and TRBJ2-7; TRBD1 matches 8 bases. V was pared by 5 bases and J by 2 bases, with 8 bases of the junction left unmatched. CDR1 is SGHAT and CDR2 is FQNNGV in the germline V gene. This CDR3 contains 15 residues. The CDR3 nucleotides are TGTGCCAGCAGCGTGGACAGGGCCCCTACCTACGAGCAGTACTTC. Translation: CASSVDRAPTYEQYF.

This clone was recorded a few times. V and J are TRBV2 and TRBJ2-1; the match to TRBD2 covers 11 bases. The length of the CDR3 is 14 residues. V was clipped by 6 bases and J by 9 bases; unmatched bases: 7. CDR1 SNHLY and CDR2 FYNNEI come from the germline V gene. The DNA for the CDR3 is TGTGCCAGCAGAAGGGGACTAGCGGCGTCTGAGCAGTTCTTC. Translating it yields CASRRGLAASEQFF.

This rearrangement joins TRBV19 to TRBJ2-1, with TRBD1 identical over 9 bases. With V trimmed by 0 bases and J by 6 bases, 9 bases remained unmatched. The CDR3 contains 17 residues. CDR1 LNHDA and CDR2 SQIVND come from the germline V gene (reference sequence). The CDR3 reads CASSIDRGDRVLNEQFF. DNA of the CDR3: TGTGCCAGTAGTATAGATAGGGGGGACAGGGTACTCAATGAGCAGTTCTTC.

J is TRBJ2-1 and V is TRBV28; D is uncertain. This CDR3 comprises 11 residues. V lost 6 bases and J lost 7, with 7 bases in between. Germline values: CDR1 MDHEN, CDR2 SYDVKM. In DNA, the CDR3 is TGTGCCAGCAGCCGGGTAAATGAGCAGTTCTTC. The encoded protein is CASSRVNEQFF.

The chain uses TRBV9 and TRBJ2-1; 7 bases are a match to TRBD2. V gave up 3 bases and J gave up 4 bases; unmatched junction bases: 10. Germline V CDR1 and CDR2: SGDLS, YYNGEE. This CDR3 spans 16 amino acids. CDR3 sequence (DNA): TGTGCCAGCAGCGCTAGTGGGCTAGCGGCGTACAATGAGCAGTTCTTC. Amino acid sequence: CASSASGLAAYNEQFF.

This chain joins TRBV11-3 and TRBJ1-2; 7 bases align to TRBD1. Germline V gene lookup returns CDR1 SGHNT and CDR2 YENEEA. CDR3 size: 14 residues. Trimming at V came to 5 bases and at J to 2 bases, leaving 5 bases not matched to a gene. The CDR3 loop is CASSQGGRNYGYTF. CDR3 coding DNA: TGTGCCAGCAGCCAGGGGGGCAGGAACTATGGCTACACCTTC.

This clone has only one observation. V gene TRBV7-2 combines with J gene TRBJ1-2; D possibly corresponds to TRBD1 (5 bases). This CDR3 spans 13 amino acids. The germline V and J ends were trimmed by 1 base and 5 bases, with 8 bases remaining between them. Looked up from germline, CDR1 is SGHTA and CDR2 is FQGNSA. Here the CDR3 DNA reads TGTGCCAGCAGCTTAGTGGGGGGTTATGGCTACACCTTC. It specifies CASSLVGGYGYTF.

This chain's CDR3 is CASTQTGGLLNTEAFF. The CDR3 DNA reads TGTGCCAGCACTCAGACAGGGGGACTTTTGAACACTGAAGCTTTCTTT. The chain couples TRBV2 to TRBJ1-1; TRBD1 aligns across 9 bases. Germline V gene sequence: CDR1 SNHLY, CDR2 FYNNEI. This CDR3 is 16 amino acids long. Losses at the gene ends were 7 bases for V and 0 bases for J; bases not matched to a gene: 9.

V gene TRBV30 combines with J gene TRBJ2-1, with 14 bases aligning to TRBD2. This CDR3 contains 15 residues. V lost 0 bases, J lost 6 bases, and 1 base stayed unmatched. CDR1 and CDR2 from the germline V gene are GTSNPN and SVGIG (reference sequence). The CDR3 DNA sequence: TGTGCCTGGAGTGTAGGGACTAGCGGGGGCAATGAGCAGTTCTTC. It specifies CAWSVGTSGGNEQFF.

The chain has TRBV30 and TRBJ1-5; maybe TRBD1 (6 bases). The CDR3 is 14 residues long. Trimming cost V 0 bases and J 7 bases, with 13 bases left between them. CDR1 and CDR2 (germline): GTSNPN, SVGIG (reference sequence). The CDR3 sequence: CAWSVGGFRQPQHF. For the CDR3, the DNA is TGTGCCTGGAGTGTAGGGGGTTTCCGCCAGCCCCAGCATTTT.

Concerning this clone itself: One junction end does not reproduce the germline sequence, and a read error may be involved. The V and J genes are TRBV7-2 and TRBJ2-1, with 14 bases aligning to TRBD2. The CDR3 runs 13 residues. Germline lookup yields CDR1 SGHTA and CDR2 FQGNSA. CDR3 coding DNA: TGTGCCAGCAGCTTAGGACTAGCGGGAGGGGGTCTCTTC. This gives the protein CASSLGLAGGGLF.